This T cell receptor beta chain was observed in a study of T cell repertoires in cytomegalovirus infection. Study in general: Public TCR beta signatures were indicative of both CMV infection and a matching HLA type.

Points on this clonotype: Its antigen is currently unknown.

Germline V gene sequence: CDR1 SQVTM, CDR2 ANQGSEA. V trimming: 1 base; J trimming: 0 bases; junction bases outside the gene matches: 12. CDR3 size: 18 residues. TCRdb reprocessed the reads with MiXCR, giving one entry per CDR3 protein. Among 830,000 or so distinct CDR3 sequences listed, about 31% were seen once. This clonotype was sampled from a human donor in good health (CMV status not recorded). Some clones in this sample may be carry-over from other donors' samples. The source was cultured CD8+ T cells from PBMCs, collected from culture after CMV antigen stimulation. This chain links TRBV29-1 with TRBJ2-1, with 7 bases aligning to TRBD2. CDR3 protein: CSVEGLAGATNSYNEQFF. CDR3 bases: TGCAGCGTTGAAGGGTTAGCGGGCGCTACTAACTCCTACAATGAGCAGTTCTTC.